This is a list of T cell receptor beta chains from one sample in a study of blood T cells in healthy people across ages. One entry per CDR3 protein results from TCRdb running MiXCR on the 5' RACE reads. Of around 670,000 distinct CDR3 sequences listed, 25% to 30% were seen once; the top ten hold around a sixth. The sequencing input was blood. The receptors here all came from a woman at least 80 years old in good health. Each CDR3 is given with its conserved first and last residue. Rows may omit the clone size; those that give it use once, few, many or a size class.

CDR3 protein	clone size	V gene	J gene
CASSLVSGGSSYEQYF	.	TRBV5-1	TRBJ2-7
CAGSLPGTDAQYF	once	TRBV6-5	TRBJ2-3
CASSIVNQPQHF	few	TRBV19	TRBJ1-5
CASSPQLAGISYNEQFF	.	TRBV7-2	TRBJ2-1
CASSVEGGRGTRAFF	.	TRBV9	TRBJ1-1
CSAWPMWGSEGYTF	few	TRBV20-1	TRBJ1-2
CASSPTNAAHEQFF	many	TRBV5-1	TRBJ2-1
CASSLQLLGRSPLHF	many	TRBV11-2	TRBJ1-6
CASTRTGVTSSYNEQFF	many	TRBV6-1	TRBJ2-1
CASSHIGGYDYEQYF	few	TRBV14	TRBJ2-7
CASSFRGRGRNEQFF	.	TRBV7-2	TRBJ2-1
CAWSPQGLSNQPQHF	few	TRBV30	TRBJ1-5
CASSLSDGWDQETQYF	.	TRBV12-3/TRBV12-4	.
CSARDRKGHTEAFF	.	TRBV20-1	TRBJ1-1